This is a list of T cell receptor beta chains from one sample in a study of response to subunit inactivated influenza vaccine. Via MiXCR, TCRdb re-called the RT-PCR reads, giving one row per CDR3 protein. The sample has 150,000 to 200,000 distinct CDR3 sequences, about 9.3% seen once; the top ten hold about 11%. The material was non-naive T cells sorted from PBMCs, obtained on the day of vaccination. Receptors originate from a man in his fifties who received an inactivated influenza vaccine. Each CDR3 is given without its conserved first and last residue.

v_call	j_call	cdr3_aa
TRBV7-4	TRBJ2-5	ASSTTGRVDQETQY
TRBV20-1	TRBJ2-5	SARDLAESQETQY
TRBV29-1	TRBJ1-3	SYRVGSGNTIY
TRBV28	TRBJ2-1	ASSLRTSGPFNEQF
TRBV20-1	TRBJ2-1	RAGGEQF
TRBV5-1	TRBJ2-1	ASSSLPPSGAYNEQF
TRBV2	TRBJ2-7	ASSRTQYEQY
TRBV7-9	TRBJ1-2	ASSTGTGGLPGYGYT
TRBV20-1	TRBJ2-1	SAARGARGNEQF
TRBV5-8	TRBJ2-2	ASSVGRLLLNTGELF
TRBV6-2/TRBV6-3	TRBJ1-1	ASSRHLWNTEAF
TRBV25-1	TRBJ2-7	ASRTAKLQY
TRBV5-6	TRBJ2-1	ASSLVGANEQF
TRBV10-3	TRBJ2-1	AISEKATSGDNEQF
TRBV28	TRBJ2-3	ASSLSPGLGAVTDTQY
TRBV25-1	TRBJ2-3	ASSEYAGSTDTQY
TRBV12-3/TRBV12-4	TRBJ2-3	ASRRTSLGPGDTQY
TRBV29-1	TRBJ2-1	SVEDGLHNEQF
TRBV12-3/TRBV12-4	TRBJ2-3	ASSLTGTQY
TRBV5-6	TRBJ2-6	ASSPLRYSGANVLT
TRBV6-1	TRBJ1-1	ASRGGGNTEAF
TRBV4-3	TRBJ2-3	ASSQEGVRPGAQY
TRBV10-3	TRBJ1-5	AISESVTQPQH
TRBV27	TRBJ2-7	ASSSRQGGGEQY
TRBV20-1	TRBJ2-7	SAPPWLAGRYEQY
TRBV20-1	TRBJ2-6	SARDGGTTGANVLT
TRBV30	TRBJ2-1	ARGLARNNEQF
TRBV18	TRBJ2-7	ASSPGEPYEQY
TRBV2	TRBJ2-2	ASRTSGVGELF
TRBV6-1	TRBJ2-5	ASSPRGTSGRKAGETQY
TRBV12-3/TRBV12-4	TRBJ2-1	ASSFLRGTPDDEQF
TRBV6-4	TRBJ2-1	ASSDKTSGAVDEQF
TRBV24-1	TRBJ2-1	ATSELGSEQF
TRBV20-1	TRBJ1-6	SATGQGNALH
TRBV4-2	TRBJ2-5	ASSQRLAGGPETQY
TRBV20-1	TRBJ1-1	SARLGNGEAF
TRBV2	TRBJ2-5	ASSALTGKGETQY
TRBV20-1	TRBJ2-7	SAREGSGRKYEQY
TRBV19	TRBJ2-1	ASRRDTYNEQF
TRBV6-2/TRBV6-3	TRBJ2-1	ASSFQQGASRTYGEQF
TRBV27	TRBJ2-1	ASSPLQGRGSEF
TRBV7-9	TRBJ2-7	ASSLGLPPYEQY
TRBV6-5	TRBJ2-6	ASSSYAGANVLT